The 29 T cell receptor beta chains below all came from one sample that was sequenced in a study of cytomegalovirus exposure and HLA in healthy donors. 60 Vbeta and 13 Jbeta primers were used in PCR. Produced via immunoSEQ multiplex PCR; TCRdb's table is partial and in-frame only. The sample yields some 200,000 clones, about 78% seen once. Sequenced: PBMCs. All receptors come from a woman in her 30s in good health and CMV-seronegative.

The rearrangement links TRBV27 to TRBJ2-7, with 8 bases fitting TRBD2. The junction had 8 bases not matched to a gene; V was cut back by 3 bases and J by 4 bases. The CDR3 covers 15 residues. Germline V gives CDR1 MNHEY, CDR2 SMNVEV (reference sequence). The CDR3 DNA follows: TGTGCCAGCAGTTTCGATGTAGCGGGATTATACGAGCAGTACTTC. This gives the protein CASSFDVAGLYEQYF.

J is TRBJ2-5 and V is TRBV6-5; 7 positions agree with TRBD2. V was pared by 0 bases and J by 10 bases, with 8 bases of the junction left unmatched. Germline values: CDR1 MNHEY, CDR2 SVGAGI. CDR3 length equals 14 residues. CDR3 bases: TGTGCCAGCAGTTACTCCAGACTAGCTCAGATCCAGTACTTC. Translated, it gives CASSYSRLAQIQYF.

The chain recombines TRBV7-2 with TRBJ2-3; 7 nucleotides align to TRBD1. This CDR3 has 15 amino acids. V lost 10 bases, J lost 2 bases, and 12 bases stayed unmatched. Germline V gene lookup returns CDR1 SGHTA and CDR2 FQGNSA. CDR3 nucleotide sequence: TGTGCCACCAATCTTAGACAGGGAATCACAGATACGCAGTATTTT. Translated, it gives CATNLRQGITDTQYF.

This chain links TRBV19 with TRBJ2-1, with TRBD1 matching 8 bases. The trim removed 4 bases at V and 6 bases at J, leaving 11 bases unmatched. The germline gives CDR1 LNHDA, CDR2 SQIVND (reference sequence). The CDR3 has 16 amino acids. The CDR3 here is CASSTRRTGQFNEQFF. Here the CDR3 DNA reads TGTGCCAGTAGTACCCGGCGGACAGGGCAATTCAATGAGCAGTTCTTC.

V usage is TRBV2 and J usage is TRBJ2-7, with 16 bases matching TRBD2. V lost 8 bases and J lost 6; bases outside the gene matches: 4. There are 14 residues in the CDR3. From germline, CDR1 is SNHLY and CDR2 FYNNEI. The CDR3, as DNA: TGTGCCAGCTCCGGGACTAGCGGGAGGGCCGAGCAGTACTTC. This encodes CASSGTSGRAEQYF.

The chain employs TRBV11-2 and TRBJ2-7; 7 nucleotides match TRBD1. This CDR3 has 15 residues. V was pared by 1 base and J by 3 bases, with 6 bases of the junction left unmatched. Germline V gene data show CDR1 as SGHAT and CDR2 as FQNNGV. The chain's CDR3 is CASSLGPGGNYEQYF. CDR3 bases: TGTGCCAGCAGCTTAGGCCCAGGGGGTAACTACGAGCAGTACTTC.

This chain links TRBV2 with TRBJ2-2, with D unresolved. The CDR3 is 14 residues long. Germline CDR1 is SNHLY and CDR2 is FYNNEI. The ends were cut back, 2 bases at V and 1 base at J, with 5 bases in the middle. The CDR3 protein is CASSESENTGELFF. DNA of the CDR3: TGTGCCAGCAGTGAATCAGAGAACACCGGGGAGCTGTTTTTT.

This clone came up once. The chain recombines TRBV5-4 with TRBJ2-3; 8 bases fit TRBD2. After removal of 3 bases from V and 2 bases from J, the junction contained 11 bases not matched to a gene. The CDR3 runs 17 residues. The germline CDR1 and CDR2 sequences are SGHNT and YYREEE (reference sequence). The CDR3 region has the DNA TGTGCCAGCAGCTGGTCTAGCGGGCCGCCATCCACAGATACGCAGTATTTT. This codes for CASSWSSGPPSTDTQYF.

Here the CDR3 DNA reads TGTGCCAGTTACTCGGGACAGGGGGCGAGCGAGCAGTTCTTC. It is translated as CASYSGQGASEQFF. The chain carries TRBV6-1 and TRBJ2-1, with TRBD1 matching 12 bases. Trimming removed 9 bases from V and 10 bases from J; junction bases left unmatched: 10. Germline loops: CDR1 MNHNS, CDR2 SASEGT. CDR3 length: 14 residues.

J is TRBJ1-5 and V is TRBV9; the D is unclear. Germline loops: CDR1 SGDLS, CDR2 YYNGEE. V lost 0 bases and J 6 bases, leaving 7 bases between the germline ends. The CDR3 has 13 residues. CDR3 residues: CASSVGPGQPQHF. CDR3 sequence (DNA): TGTGCCAGCAGCGTAGGTCCAGGTCAGCCCCAGCATTTT.

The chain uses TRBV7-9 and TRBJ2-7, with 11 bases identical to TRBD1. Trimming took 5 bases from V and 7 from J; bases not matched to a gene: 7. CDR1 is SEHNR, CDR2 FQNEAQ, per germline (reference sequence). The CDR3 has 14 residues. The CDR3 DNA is TGTGCCAGCAGCCGGGACAGGGGGGCAGGAGAGCAGTACTTC. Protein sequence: CASSRDRGAGEQYF.

As DNA, the CDR3 is TGTGCCCCTGGGGGCCAGGGTCCCTACAATGAGCAGTTCTTC. Protein sequence: CAPGGQGPYNEQFF. The J gene is TRBJ2-1, the V gene TRBV19, with D perhaps matching TRBD1 (6 bases). V was cut by 11 bases and J by 2 bases, with 16 bases left in between. The CDR3 consists of 14 residues. Germline CDR1 and CDR2: LNHDA and SQIVND (reference sequence).

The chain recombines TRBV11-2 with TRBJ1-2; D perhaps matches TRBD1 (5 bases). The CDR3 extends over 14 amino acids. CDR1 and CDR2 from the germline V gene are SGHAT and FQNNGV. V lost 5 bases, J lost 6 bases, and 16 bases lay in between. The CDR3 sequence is CASSKLTGVNGYTF. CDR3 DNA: TGTGCCAGCAGCAAACTAACAGGAGTCAATGGCTACACCTTC.

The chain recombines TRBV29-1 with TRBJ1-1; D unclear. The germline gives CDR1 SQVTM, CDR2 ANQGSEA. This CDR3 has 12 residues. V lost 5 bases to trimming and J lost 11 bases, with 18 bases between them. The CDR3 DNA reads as TGCAGCGTTCTCCATGGGCCCGGTGAGGCTTTCTTT. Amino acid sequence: CSVLHGPGEAFF.

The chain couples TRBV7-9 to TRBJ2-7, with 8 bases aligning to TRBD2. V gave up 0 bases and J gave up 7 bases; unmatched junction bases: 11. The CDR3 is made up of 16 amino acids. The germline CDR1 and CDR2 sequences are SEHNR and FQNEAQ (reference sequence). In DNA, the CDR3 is TGTGCCAGCAGCTTAGCCCTAAGCGGGAGTGGGCGGGAGCAGTACTTC. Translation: CASSLALSGSGREQYF.

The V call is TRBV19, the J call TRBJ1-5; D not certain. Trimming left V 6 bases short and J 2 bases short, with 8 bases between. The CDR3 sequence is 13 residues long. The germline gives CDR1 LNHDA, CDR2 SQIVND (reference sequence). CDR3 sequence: CASSRSGNQPQHF. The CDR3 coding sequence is TGTGCCAGTAGCCGTTCGGGCAATCAGCCCCAGCATTTT.

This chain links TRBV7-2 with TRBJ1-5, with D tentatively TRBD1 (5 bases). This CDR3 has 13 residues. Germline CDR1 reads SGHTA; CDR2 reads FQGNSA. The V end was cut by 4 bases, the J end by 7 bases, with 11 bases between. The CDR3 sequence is CASSSQVPQPQHF. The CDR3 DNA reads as TGTGCCAGCAGCTCACAGGTCCCCCAGCCCCAGCATTTT. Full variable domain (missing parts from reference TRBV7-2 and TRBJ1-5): GAGVSQSPSNKVTEKGKDVELRCDPISGHTALYWYRQSLGQGLEFLIYFQGNSAPDKSGLPSDRFSAERTGGSVSTLTIQRTQQEDSAVYLCASSSQVPQPQHFGDGTRLSIL.

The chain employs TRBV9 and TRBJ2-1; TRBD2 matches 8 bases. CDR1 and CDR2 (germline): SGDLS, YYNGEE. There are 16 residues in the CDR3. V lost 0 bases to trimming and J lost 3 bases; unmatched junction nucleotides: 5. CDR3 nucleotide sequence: TGTGCCAGCAGCGTAGCAGGGCGGGGGGTCTACAATGAGCAGTTCTTC. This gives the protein CASSVAGRGVYNEQFF.

The CDR3 loop is CASRPGTALFNSPLHF. The DNA for the CDR3 is TGTGCCAGCAGGCCCGGGACAGCGTTGTTCAATTCACCCCTCCACTTT. The chain combines TRBV11-2 with TRBJ1-6; 7 nucleotides line up with TRBD1. Germline V gene sequence: CDR1 SGHAT, CDR2 FQNNGV. The length of the CDR3 is 16 residues. The J segment lost 7 bases and the V segment lost 6 bases, leaving 12 bases of the junction unmatched.

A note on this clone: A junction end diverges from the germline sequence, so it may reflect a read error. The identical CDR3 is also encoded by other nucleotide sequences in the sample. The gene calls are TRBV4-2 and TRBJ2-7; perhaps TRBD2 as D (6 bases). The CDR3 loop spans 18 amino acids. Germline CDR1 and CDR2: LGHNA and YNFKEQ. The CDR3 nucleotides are TGTGCCAGCAGCCAAGATTTTTCGGCTAGCGAAAGGGTCTACGAGCAGTATTTC. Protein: CASSQDFSASERVYEQYF.

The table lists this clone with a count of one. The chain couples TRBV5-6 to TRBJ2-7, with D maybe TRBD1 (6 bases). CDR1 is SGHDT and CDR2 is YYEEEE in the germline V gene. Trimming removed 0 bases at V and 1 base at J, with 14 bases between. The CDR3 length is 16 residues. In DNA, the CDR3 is TGTGCCAGCAGCTTGGCCGGGACAACTTTTTCCTACGAGCAGTACTTC. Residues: CASSLAGTTFSYEQYF. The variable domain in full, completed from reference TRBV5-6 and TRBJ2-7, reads DAGVTQSPTHLIKTRGQQVTLRCSPKSGHDTVSWYQQALGQGPQFIFQYYEEEERQRGNFPDRFSGHQFPNYSSELNVNALLLGDSALYLCASSLAGTTFSYEQYFGPGTRLTVT.

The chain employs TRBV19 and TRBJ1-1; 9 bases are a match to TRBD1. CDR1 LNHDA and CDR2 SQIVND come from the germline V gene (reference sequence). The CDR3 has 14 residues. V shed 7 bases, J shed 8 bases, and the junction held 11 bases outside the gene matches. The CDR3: CASTLTGGVWEAFF. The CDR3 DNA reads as TGTGCCAGTACCCTCACAGGGGGCGTTTGGGAAGCTTTCTTT.

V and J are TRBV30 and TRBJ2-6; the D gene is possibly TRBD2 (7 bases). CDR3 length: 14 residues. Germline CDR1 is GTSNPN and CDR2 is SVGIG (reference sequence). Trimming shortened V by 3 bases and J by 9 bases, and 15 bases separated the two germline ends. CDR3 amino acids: CAWSLGGQVNVLTF. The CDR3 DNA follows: TGTGCCTGGAGCCTCGGGGGGCAAGTCAACGTCCTGACTTTC.

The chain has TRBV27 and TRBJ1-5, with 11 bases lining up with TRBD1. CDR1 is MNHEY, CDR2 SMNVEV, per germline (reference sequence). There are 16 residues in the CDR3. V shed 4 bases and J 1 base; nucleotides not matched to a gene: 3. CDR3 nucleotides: TGTGCCAGCAGTTCAGGACAGGGGGCGAGCAATCAGCCCCAGCATTTT. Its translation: CASSSGQGASNQPQHF.

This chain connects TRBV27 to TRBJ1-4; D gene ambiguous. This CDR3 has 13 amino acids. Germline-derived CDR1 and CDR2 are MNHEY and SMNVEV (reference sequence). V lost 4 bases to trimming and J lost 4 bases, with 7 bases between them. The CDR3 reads CASSYSFNEKLFF. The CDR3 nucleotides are TGTGCCAGCAGTTACAGCTTTAATGAAAAACTGTTTTTT. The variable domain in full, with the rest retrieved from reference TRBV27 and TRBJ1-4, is EAQVTQNPRYLITVTGKKLTVTCSQNMNHEYMSWYRQDPGLGLRQIYYSMNVEVTDKGDVPEGYKVSRKEKRNFPLILESPSPNQTSLYFCASSYSFNEKLFFGSGTQLSVL.

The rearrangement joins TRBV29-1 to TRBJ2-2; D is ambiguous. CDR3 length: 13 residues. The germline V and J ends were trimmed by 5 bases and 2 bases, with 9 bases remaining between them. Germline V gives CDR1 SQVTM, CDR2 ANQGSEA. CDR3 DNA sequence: TGCAGCGTTCTAACCATAAACACCGGGGAGCTGTTTTTT. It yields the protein CSVLTINTGELFF.

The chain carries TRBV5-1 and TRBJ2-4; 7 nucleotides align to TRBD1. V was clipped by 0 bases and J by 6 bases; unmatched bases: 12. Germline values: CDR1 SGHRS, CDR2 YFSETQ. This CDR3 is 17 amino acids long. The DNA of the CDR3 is TGCGCCAGCAGCTTGGGTGCGCCAGGGGGTCTTGGAAACATTCAGTACTTC. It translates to CASSLGAPGGLGNIQYF.

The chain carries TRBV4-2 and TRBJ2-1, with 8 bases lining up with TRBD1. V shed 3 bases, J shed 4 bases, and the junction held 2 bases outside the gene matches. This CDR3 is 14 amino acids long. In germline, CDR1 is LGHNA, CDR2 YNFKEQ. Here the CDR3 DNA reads TGTGCCAGCAGCCAGACAGGGGAATACAATGAGCAGTTCTTC. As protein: CASSQTGEYNEQFF.

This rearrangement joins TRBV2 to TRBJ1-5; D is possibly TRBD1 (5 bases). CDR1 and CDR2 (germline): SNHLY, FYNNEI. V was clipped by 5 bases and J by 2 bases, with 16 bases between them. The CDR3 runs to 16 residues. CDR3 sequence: CASSSSPTGGNQPQHF. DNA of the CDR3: TGTGCCAGCAGTTCGAGTCCGACGGGGGGCAATCAGCCCCAGCATTTT. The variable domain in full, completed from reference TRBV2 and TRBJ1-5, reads EPEVTQTPSHQVTQMGQEVILRCVPISNHLYFYWYRQILGQKVEFLVSFYNNEISEKSEIFDDQFSVERPDGSNFTLKIRSTKLEDSAMYFCASSSSPTGGNQPQHFGDGTRLSIL.